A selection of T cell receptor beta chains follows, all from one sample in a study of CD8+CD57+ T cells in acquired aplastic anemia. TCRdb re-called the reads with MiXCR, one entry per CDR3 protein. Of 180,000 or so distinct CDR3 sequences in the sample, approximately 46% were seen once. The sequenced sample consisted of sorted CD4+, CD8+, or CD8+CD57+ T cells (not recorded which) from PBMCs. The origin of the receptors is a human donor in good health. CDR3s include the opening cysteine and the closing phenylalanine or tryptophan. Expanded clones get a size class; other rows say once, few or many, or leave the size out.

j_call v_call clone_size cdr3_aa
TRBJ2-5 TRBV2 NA CARGDWKGTQYF
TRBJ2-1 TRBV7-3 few CASKGLAEEQFF
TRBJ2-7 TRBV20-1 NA CSARYGGGYEQYF
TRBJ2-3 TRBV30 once CAWSVRRRTTDTQYF
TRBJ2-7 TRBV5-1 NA CASSLPGHDEQYF
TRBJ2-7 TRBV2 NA CASSEWNLRRESYEQYF
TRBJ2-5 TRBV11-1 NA CASSLGLSAGIQETQYF
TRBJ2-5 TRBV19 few CASSIGQAQQETQYF
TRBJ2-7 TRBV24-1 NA CATSDLAVPPYEQYF
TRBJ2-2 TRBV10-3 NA CAITGRNTGELFF
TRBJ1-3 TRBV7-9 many CASSQGQGARGNTIYF